A selection of T cell receptor beta chains follows, all from one sample in a study of blood T cells in healthy people across ages. TCRdb redid the calling of the 5' RACE reads with MiXCR, one entry per CDR3 protein. Counted here are 600,000 or so distinct CDR3 sequences, about 30% occurring once; the ten biggest clones make up less than 20%. The sample comprised blood. The receptors come from a woman at least 80 years old in good health. CDR3s include the opening cysteine and the closing phenylalanine or tryptophan. D genes are given only for firm matches. Expanded clones are given a class, and other clones once, few, many or no size at all.

size: NA; V: TRBV7-2; D: TRBD2; J: TRBJ2-1; DNA: TGTGCCAGCAGCTTAGCCTCCAGGCGGGGGAATGAGCAGTTCTTC; CDR3: CASSLASRRGNEQFF
size: NA; V: TRBV28; D: NA; J: TRBJ2-7; DNA: TGTGCCAGCAAAATCCCGGCACCTCCTTACGAGCAGTACTTC; CDR3: CASKIPAPPYEQYF
size: many; V: TRBV20-1; D: TRBD1; J: TRBJ1-1; DNA: TGCAGTGCTAGTGGGGCGACGAGGGGGCTTGGAGCTTTCTTT; CDR3: CSASGATRGLGAFF
size: NA; V: TRBV2; D: NA; J: TRBJ2-3; DNA: TGTGCCAGCAGTGCCGGGACTGCAGGGTGGGATACGCAGTATTTT; CDR3: CASSAGTAGWDTQYF
size: many; V: TRBV12-3/TRBV12-4; D: NA; J: TRBJ2-2; DNA: TGTGCCAGCAGTTCGGGGGGACATTCTGTCACCGGGGAGCTGTTTTTT; CDR3: CASSSGGHSVTGELFF
size: NA; V: TRBV7-2; D: NA; J: TRBJ2-7; DNA: TGTGCCAGCAGCTCCCAGGGGCTCAACAACGAGCAGTACTTC; CDR3: CASSSQGLNNEQYF
size: few; V: TRBV7-3; D: NA; J: TRBJ1-1; DNA: TGCGCCAGCAGCGGGTCCCGCGGCAACACTGAAGCTTTCTTT; CDR3: CASSGSRGNTEAFF
size: NA; V: TRBV25-1; D: NA; J: TRBJ2-2; DNA: TGTGCCGGCAAGATCCGGGGGGCGGGCACCGGGGAGCTGTTTTTT; CDR3: CAGKIRGAGTGELFF
size: few; V: TRBV29-1; D: NA; J: TRBJ2-2; DNA: TGCAGCGTTGGACAGGCATCCACCGGGGAGCTGTTTTTT; CDR3: CSVGQASTGELFF
size: NA; V: TRBV5-1; D: TRBD2; J: TRBJ2-1; DNA: TGCGCCAGCAGCGGCCTAGCGGGGGGCACCTCTGAGCAGTTCTTC; CDR3: CASSGLAGGTSEQFF
size: many; V: TRBV7-3; D: NA; J: TRBJ2-5; DNA: TGTGCCAGCAGCTTAAACAGGGAAGAGACCCAGTACTTC; CDR3: CASSLNREETQYF
size: many; V: TRBV12-3/TRBV12-4; D: TRBD1; J: TRBJ1-2; DNA: TGTGCCAGCAGTCCGGACGGCCTAGACAGGGTCTATGGCTACACCTTC; CDR3: CASSPDGLDRVYGYTF
size: many; V: TRBV25-1; D: TRBD1; J: TRBJ2-5; DNA: TGTGCCAGCAGTGGCGACAGGGGGCTACAAGAGACCCAGTACTTC; CDR3: CASSGDRGLQETQYF
size: NA; V: TRBV7-2; D: NA; J: TRBJ2-7; DNA: TGTGCCAGCAATGGTCTCTCCTACGAGCAGTACTTC; CDR3: CASNGLSYEQYF
size: NA; V: TRBV15; D: NA; J: TRBJ2-7; DNA: TGTGCCACCAGCAGTCAGGACAGCAGAAGATACAATGAGCAGTACTTC; CDR3: CATSSQDSRRYNEQYF
size: few; V: TRBV5-1; D: NA; J: TRBJ1-2; DNA: TGCGCCAGCAGCTTGGGACTCTCCACTTATGGCTACACCTTC; CDR3: CASSLGLSTYGYTF
size: NA; V: TRBV20-1; D: NA; J: TRBJ2-1; DNA: TGCAGCGTCCCGGGGTGGAGCCAAGAGACCCAGTTCTTC; CDR3: CSVPGWSQETQFF
size: few; V: TRBV6-1; D: NA; J: TRBJ1-5; DNA: TGTGCCAGCAGGGGGTTTAGGGGTCAGCCCCAGCATTTT; CDR3: CASRGFRGQPQHF
size: few; V: TRBV7-7; D: TRBD2; J: TRBJ2-5; DNA: TGTGCCAGCAGCTTGCGGCGGGGGGGCCAGGGGACCCAGTACTTC; CDR3: CASSLRRGGQGTQYF
size: many; V: TRBV30; D: NA; J: TRBJ1-6; DNA: TGTGCCTGGATGCCCGGGAGTAATTCACCCCTCCACTTT; CDR3: CAWMPGSNSPLHF
size: few; V: TRBV2; D: TRBD1; J: TRBJ2-6; DNA: TGTGCCAGCACCGAGGTAGGGGGCGCAAGGGCCAACGTCCTGACTTTC; CDR3: CASTEVGGARANVLTF
size: NA; V: TRBV12-3/TRBV12-4; D: TRBD1; J: TRBJ2-2; DNA: TGTGCCAGCAGCCCTTCCGGAGCGAGAACAGGGGAGCAGTTTTTT; CDR3: CASSPSGARTGEQFF
size: NA; V: TRBV2; D: NA; J: TRBJ1-4; DNA: TGTGCCAGCAGCGACTACCCGGGAGGTGAAAAACTGTTTTTT; CDR3: CASSDYPGGEKLFF
size: NA; V: TRBV9; D: TRBD1; J: TRBJ1-6; DNA: TGTGCCAGCAGCTTAACAGGGGAGGGGCATTCACCCCTCCACTTT; CDR3: CASSLTGEGHSPLHF
size: few; V: TRBV20-1; D: TRBD1; J: TRBJ1-1; DNA: TGCAGTGCTGGCGACAGGGGGTTGCGCACTGAAGCTTTCTTT; CDR3: CSAGDRGLRTEAFF
size: many; V: TRBV5-1; D: NA; J: TRBJ2-3; DNA: TGCGCCAGCAGCTCCGGACAGACAGATACGCAGTATTTT; CDR3: CASSSGQTDTQYF
size: NA; V: TRBV28; D: NA; J: TRBJ1-1; DNA: TGTGCCAGCAGTTTCCCTAACGAAGTTGAAGCTTTCTTT; CDR3: CASSFPNEVEAFF
size: many; V: TRBV20-1; D: NA; J: TRBJ1-2; DNA: TGCAGTGCCCCTCTTGGTGCCGGCTACACCTTC; CDR3: CSAPLGAGYTF
size: NA; V: TRBV11-1; D: NA; J: TRBJ1-4; DNA: TGTGCCAGCACAACGGTCGAAAGGGTTGAAAAACTGTTTTTT; CDR3: CASTTVERVEKLFF
size: many; V: TRBV29-1; D: NA; J: TRBJ1-2; DNA: TGCAGCGTTGAAGAGGACCGGATCTATGGCTACACCTTC; CDR3: CSVEEDRIYGYTF
size: many; V: TRBV20-1; D: NA; J: TRBJ2-4; DNA: TGCAGTGCTAGAGATCCGGCCGGGGCCAAAAACATTCAGTACTTC; CDR3: CSARDPAGAKNIQYF
size: many; V: TRBV6-6; D: NA; J: TRBJ1-5; DNA: TGTGCCAGCAGCCGGGACGGGCTCGAAGGGCCCCAGCATTTT; CDR3: CASSRDGLEGPQHF
size: NA; V: TRBV20-1; D: NA; J: TRBJ2-7; DNA: TGCAGTGCCGGGCGGGGCCTCTCCTACGAGCAGTACTTC; CDR3: CSAGRGLSYEQYF
size: many; V: TRBV27; D: NA; J: TRBJ1-2; DNA: TGTGCCAGCAGTTTATCGTATCCCGGGCAGAACTATGGCTACACCTTC; CDR3: CASSLSYPGQNYGYTF
size: many; V: TRBV29-1; D: TRBD1; J: TRBJ2-5; DNA: TGCAGCGTTGAAGACGAGGACAGGGGCTTAGAGACCCAGTACTTC; CDR3: CSVEDEDRGLETQYF
size: NA; V: TRBV10-3; D: NA; J: TRBJ1-6; DNA: TGTGCCAGCAAACAAGGCGATTATAATTCACCCCTCCACTTT; CDR3: CASKQGDYNSPLHF
size: few; V: TRBV11-1; D: TRBD1; J: TRBJ1-1; DNA: TGTGCCAGCAGCGCGGGACAGGGAGAAACTGAAGCTTTCTTT; CDR3: CASSAGQGETEAFF
size: NA; V: TRBV10-3; D: NA; J: TRBJ1-1; DNA: TGTGCGACGGCGGGGGCGCTTAACACTGAAGCTTTCTTT; CDR3: CATAGALNTEAFF
size: NA; V: TRBV11-2; D: NA; J: TRBJ2-6; DNA: TGTGCCAGCAGCTCGCGAAGAACCTCTGAGGCCAACGTCCTGACTTTC; CDR3: CASSSRRTSEANVLTF
size: many; V: TRBV4-1; D: TRBD1; J: TRBJ2-3; DNA: TGCGCCAGCAGCCAAGAACAGGGGGATACCACAGATACGCAGTATTTT; CDR3: CASSQEQGDTTDTQYF
size: many; V: TRBV4-3; D: NA; J: TRBJ2-3; DNA: TGCGCCAGCAGCCAAGAGAGGTTCGGCTTAAGCACAGATACGCAGTATTTT; CDR3: CASSQERFGLSTDTQYF
size: many; V: TRBV12-5; D: NA; J: TRBJ2-2; DNA: TGTGCTAGTGGTGGGCGGTTGTCCGGGGAGCTGTTTTTT; CDR3: CASGGRLSGELFF
size: NA; V: TRBV7-2; D: TRBD2; J: TRBJ2-3; DNA: TGTGCCAGCAGCTTAAGAAAGCGGCGGGGGTACACAGATACGCAGTATTTT; CDR3: CASSLRKRRGYTDTQYF
size: many; V: TRBV5-1; D: TRBD2; J: TRBJ2-1; DNA: TGCGCCAGCAGCCCTGCTCTAGCGGGGGCCTACAATGAGCAGTTCTTC; CDR3: CASSPALAGAYNEQFF
size: once; V: TRBV6-1; D: NA; J: TRBJ2-3; DNA: TGTGCCAGCAGTGAAACGCTGGACGGCAGCACAGATACGCAGTATTTT; CDR3: CASSETLDGSTDTQYF
size: many; V: TRBV20-1; D: NA; J: TRBJ1-6; DNA: TGCAGTGCTAGAGAGGCAAAAGGGGAAAATTCACCCCTCCACTTT; CDR3: CSAREAKGENSPLHF
size: NA; V: TRBV12-3/TRBV12-4; D: NA; J: TRBJ1-1; DNA: TGTGTCAGCAGGAGCATGTCTTCCTGGGGCACTGAAGCTTTCTTT; CDR3: CVSRSMSSWGTEAFF
size: many; V: TRBV6-5; D: TRBD1; J: TRBJ1-2; DNA: TGTGCCACCGGTAGTGGGACAGGATCCTTTAACTATGGCTACACCTTC; CDR3: CATGSGTGSFNYGYTF
size: many; V: TRBV20-1; D: TRBD2; J: TRBJ2-5; DNA: TGCAGTGCTTTCCGCCGTTTAGCGGGGGGGAAAGAGACCCAGTACTTC; CDR3: CSAFRRLAGGKETQYF
size: many; V: TRBV20-1; D: NA; J: TRBJ2-5; DNA: TGCAGTGCTAGAGAGATCCGGGGCTTAGGGGAGACCCAGTACTTC; CDR3: CSAREIRGLGETQYF